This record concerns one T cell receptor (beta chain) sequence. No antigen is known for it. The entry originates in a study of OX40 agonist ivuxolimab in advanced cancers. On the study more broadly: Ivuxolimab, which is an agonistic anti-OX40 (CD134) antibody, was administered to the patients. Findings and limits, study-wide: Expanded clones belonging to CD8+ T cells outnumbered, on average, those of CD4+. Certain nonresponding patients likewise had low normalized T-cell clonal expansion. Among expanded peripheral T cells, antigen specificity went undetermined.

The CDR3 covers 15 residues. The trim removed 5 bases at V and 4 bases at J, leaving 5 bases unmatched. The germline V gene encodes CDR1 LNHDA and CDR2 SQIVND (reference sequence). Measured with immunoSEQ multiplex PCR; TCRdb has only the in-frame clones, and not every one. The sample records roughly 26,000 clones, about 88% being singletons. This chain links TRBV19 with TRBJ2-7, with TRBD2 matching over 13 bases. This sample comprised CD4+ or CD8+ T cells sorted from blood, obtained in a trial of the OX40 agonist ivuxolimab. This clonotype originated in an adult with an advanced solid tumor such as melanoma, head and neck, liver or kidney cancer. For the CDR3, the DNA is TGTGCCAGTAGTGGACTAGCGGGAGAGGAATACGAGCAGTACTTC. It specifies CASSGLAGEEYEQYF.